This T cell receptor (beta chain) originates from a study of T-cell memory formation after mild COVID-19. In TCRdb, the 5' RACE reads were re-called with MiXCR into one record per CDR3 protein. The data hold over 350,000 distinct CDR3 sequences, with more than 20% observed a single time. In germline, CDR1 is SGHKS, CDR2 YYEKEE (reference sequence). The CDR3 is 16 amino acids. V dropped 0 bases and J dropped 2 bases, with 12 bases sitting between them. This clonotype was counted a few times. Sequenced input: PBMCs or a T cell subset sorted from them (not recorded which). The sequence derives from an adult woman who had mild COVID-19 (a few samples of this study predate the infection). Cell type and time point are not known. This chain links TRBV5-5 with TRBJ1-5, with unresolved D. The CDR3 DNA sequence: TGTGCCAGCAGCTTGGGTTGGGGTCATGGCAATCAGCCCCAGCATTTT. Its protein is CASSLGWGHGNQPQHF.